These 2 T cell receptor beta chains came from one sample sequenced in a study of shared T cell receptors in the human thymus. Repertoires were generated with immunoSEQ multiplex PCR, while TCRdb's copy carries only in-frame clones and drops some. Of some 760,000 clones in the sample, roughly 88% were seen once. These same data were also listed under a study on human thymus T cells.

Input material: thymocytes. The receptor source for this set is a girl under two years old with a congenital heart defect.

The CDR3 region has the DNA TGCGCCAGCAGCTTGGGCGGGACTAACTATGGCTACACCTTC. Its translation: CASSLGGTNYGYTF. The chain carries TRBV5-1 and TRBJ1-2, with D uncertain. V lost 0 bases and J 0 bases, leaving 6 bases between the germline ends. The CDR3 length is 14 residues. CDR1 and CDR2 from the germline V gene are SGHRS and YFSETQ.

The V call is TRBV19, the J call TRBJ2-1; 14 positions match TRBD2. The CDR3 runs 15 residues. Germline V gene data show CDR1 as LNHDA and CDR2 as SQIVND (reference sequence). V shed 9 bases and J 8 bases; nucleotides not matched to a gene: 9. The CDR3 region has the DNA TGTGCCAGCAATGGCCGACTAGCGGGGGGGGATGAGCAGTTCTTC. Its translation: CASNGRLAGGDEQFF.